Presented here are 9 T cell receptor beta chains from one specimen sequenced in a study of blood T cell repertoires in COVID-19. The protocol was immunoSEQ multiplex PCR, while the TCRdb copy is restricted to in-frame clones and leaves out a portion. This sample has approximately 190,000 clones, with around 83% found just once. Sequenced material: peripheral blood. Receptor source: a woman aged 40-49 years with acute or convalescent COVID-19.

V gene TRBV5-1 combines with J gene TRBJ2-5, with a weak D call TRBD2 (7 bases). Germline V gene data show CDR1 as SGHRS and CDR2 as YFSETQ. V lost 3 bases, J lost 5 bases, and 11 bases lay in between. The CDR3 consists of 13 residues. Written as DNA, the CDR3 is TGCGCCAGCAGCTCGGAGGGGGGGGAGACCCAGTACTTC. As protein: CASSSEGGETQYF.

This clone was seen once. The V call is TRBV7-2, the J call TRBJ2-4; D unresolved. The CDR3 is 14 amino acids. The germline V and J ends were trimmed by 1 base and 6 bases, with 10 bases remaining between them. Germline V gene sequence: CDR1 SGHTA, CDR2 FQGNSA. In DNA, the CDR3 is TGTGCCAGCAGCTTAGGTGCAGGCCTAAACATTCAGTACTTC. It translates to CASSLGAGLNIQYF.

The chain is built from TRBV19 and TRBJ2-7, with 10 bases aligning to TRBD1. Germline V gene lookup returns CDR1 LNHDA and CDR2 SQIVND (reference sequence). This CDR3 is built from 16 residues. The J segment lost 6 bases and the V segment lost 5 bases, leaving 13 bases of the junction unmatched. The DNA of the CDR3 is TGTGCCAGTAGTCCTAGACAGGGGGCGCGTATTTTCGAGCAGTACTTC. Translation gives CASSPRQGARIFEQYF.

The chain uses TRBV7-9 and TRBJ2-2; D is undetermined. Trimming took off 10 bases at V and 6 bases at J, with 12 bases between the two ends. The length of the CDR3 is 12 residues. Per germline, CDR1 SEHNR and CDR2 FQNEAQ (reference sequence). CDR3: CATHAGSGELFF. The CDR3 DNA reads as TGTGCCACCCATGCCGGGTCCGGGGAGCTGTTTTTT.

V is TRBV24-1 and J is TRBJ2-3; 15 positions match TRBD2. Germline V CDR1 and CDR2: KGHDR, SFDVKD. The J segment lost 6 bases and the V segment lost 4 bases, leaving 4 bases of the junction unmatched. The CDR3 extends over 16 amino acids. The CDR3 reads CATSDLGTSGGDTQYF. DNA for the CDR3: TGTGCCACCAGTGACCTCGGGACTAGCGGGGGGGATACGCAGTATTTT.

V is TRBV21-1 and J is TRBJ1-2. TRBV21-1 is noted as a pseudogene. The CDR3 spans 16 residues. The CDR3 loop reads CASSKKSGVWRGGYTF. The CDR3 coding sequence is TGTGCCAGCAGCAAAAAGTCGGGGGTTTGGCGGGGTGGCTACACCTTC.

This rearrangement joins TRBV10-2 to TRBJ1-5; TRBD1 aligns across 8 bases. V was clipped by 6 bases and J by 4 bases; unmatched bases: 8. The CDR3 consists of 15 residues. CDR1 is WSHSY, CDR2 SAAADI, per germline. CDR3 loop: CASSGTGTGNQPQHF. The CDR3 DNA sequence: TGCGCCAGCAGCGGGACCGGGACAGGTAATCAGCCCCAGCATTTT.

The V and J genes are TRBV13 and TRBJ1-4, with 9 positions matching TRBD1. The germline CDR1 and CDR2 sequences are PRHDT and FYEKMQ (reference sequence). After removal of 4 bases from V and 8 bases from J, the junction contained 8 bases not matched to a gene. The CDR3 spans 15 residues. CDR3 residues: CASSSKDRGQEKLFF. The CDR3 nucleotides are TGTGCCAGCAGCTCAAAGGACAGGGGACAGGAAAAACTGTTTTTT.

The chain joins TRBV7-9 to TRBJ1-6, with D maybe TRBD1 (5 bases). Between the trimmed V and J ends, which lost 5 bases and 10 bases, there was a span of 12 bases. Germline V gene data show CDR1 as SEHNR and CDR2 as FQNEAQ (reference sequence). The CDR3 is 13 amino acids. The CDR3, as DNA: TGTGCCAGCAGCCTGGGGGGGGTGTCACCCCTCCACTTT. Its translation is CASSLGGVSPLHF.